Sequencing of this T cell receptor (beta chain) was carried out in a study of molecular identifiers for immune sequencing clone quantification. TCRdb reprocessed the PCR reads with MiXCR, giving one entry per CDR3 protein. The table has approximately 90,000 distinct CDR3 sequences, more than 20% seen once. The CDR3 extends over 17 amino acids. Germline CDR1 MNHEY, CDR2 SVGEGT. V was trimmed by 0 bases and J by 4 bases, leaving 17 bases between them. Investigators produced naive CD8 libraries from 20,000 to 1,000,000 sorted cells, drawing on 10%, 30% or 50% RNA. Findings and limits, study-wide: Barcode sharing among identical TCR molecules could make large clones appear smaller.

This clonotype has at least ten counts. Its antigen is currently unknown. The TCR was taken from a human donor in good health. Some libraries in this study had Jurkat cell RNA spiked in. The source material was naive CD8+ T cells from blood, with Jurkat cell RNA spiked in. This sample's subset: FACS-sorted CD8+CD4-CCR7+CD45RA+ naive T cells. The chain links TRBV6-2 or TRBV6-3 to TRBJ2-3; a weak D match, TRBD2 (5 bases). The CDR3 nucleotides read TGTGCCAGCAGTTACTCCCATGAGGAGGTGGAACCAGATACGCAGTATTTT. It is translated as CASSYSHEEVEPDTQYF.